Listed below are T cell receptor beta chains from one sample, sequenced in a study of cytomegalovirus exposure and HLA in healthy donors. Sequencing was performed with immunoSEQ multiplex PCR; in TCRdb, only in-frame clones are kept and a portion is missing. The sample holds roughly 180,000 clones; around 80% are singletons and the top ten take more than 3.5%. Specimen: PBMCs. All receptors come from a woman aged 60 to 75 in good health and CMV-seropositive. CDR3s include the opening cysteine and the closing phenylalanine or tryptophan. The D gene is left open where the match is weak. Size tells how often a clone was seen (once, few, many) or the class of an expanded clone, and some rows leave it out.

v_gene	d_gene	abundance	j_gene	CDR3aa	CDR3nt
TRBV5-4	TRBD1	-	TRBJ1-2	CASSSGQDPSYGYTF	TGTGCCAGCAGCTCCGGACAGGATCCGTCCTATGGCTACACCTTC
TRBV19	TRBD2	-	TRBJ2-7	CASSPLAGGLYEQYF	TGTGCCAGTAGTCCCCTAGCGGGAGGCCTTTACGAGCAGTACTTC
TRBV30	-	-	TRBJ2-1	CAWIGVHNEQFF	TGTGCCTGGATCGGGGTCCACAATGAGCAGTTCTTC
TRBV18	-	once	TRBJ1-2	CASSPRGHGYTF	TGTGCCAGCTCACCAAGGGGTCATGGCTACACCTTC
TRBV27	TRBD1	-	TRBJ1-1	CASRPRSGQSPTEAFF	TGTGCCAGCAGGCCTCGGTCGGGACAGTCCCCCACTGAAGCTTTCTTT
TRBV7-2	-	once	TRBJ2-3	CASSLRGGATDTQYF	TGTGCCAGCAGCTTAAGAGGGGGGGCAACAGATACGCAGTATTTT
TRBV30	-	-	TRBJ1-2	CAWSVRREPYGYTF	TGTGCCTGGAGTGTAAGGAGAGAACCGTATGGCTACACCTTC
TRBV6-1	-	-	TRBJ1-2	CASWEEVGYTF	TGTGCCAGTTGGGAGGAAGTTGGCTACACCTTC
TRBV5-5	TRBD2	-	TRBJ2-3	CASSSAGGRGDTQYF	TGTGCCAGCAGCTCAGCGGGAGGGCGGGGGGATACGCAGTATTTT
TRBV29-1	-	-	TRBJ2-7	CSVKEGMGCGYF	TGCAGCGTTAAGGAGGGTATGGGTTGTGGGTACTTC
TRBV28	-	-	TRBJ1-4	CASSPAPGTNEKLFF	TGTGCCAGCAGTCCCGCCCCAGGGACTAATGAAAAACTGTTTTTT
TRBV16	-	-	TRBJ2-3	CASSPSRLVADTQYF	TGTGCCAGCAGTCCTTCAAGACTAGTTGCAGATACGCAGTATTTT
TRBV2	-	-	TRBJ1-5	CAITKEINQPQHF	TGTGCCATCACCAAGGAGATCAATCAGCCCCAGCATTTT
TRBV7-8	TRBD2	-	TRBJ2-1	CASSLGTSGHNEQFF	TGTGCCAGCAGCTTAGGGACTAGCGGACACAATGAGCAGTTCTTC
TRBV11-2	-	-	TRBJ2-7	CASSSGVGPTYEQYF	TGTGCCAGCAGCTCCGGGGTAGGCCCTACCTACGAGCAGTACTTC
TRBV6-6	TRBD2	-	TRBJ2-3	CASRNSGLANTDTQYF	TGTGCCAGCAGGAACTCGGGACTAGCGAACACAGATACGCAGTATTTT
TRBV11-2	TRBD1	-	TRBJ2-7	CASSLGSGTGKREQYF	TGTGCCAGCAGCTTAGGGTCCGGGACAGGGAAACGCGAGCAGTACTTC
TRBV28	-	-	TRBJ2-7	CASRSTATYEQYF	TGTGCCAGCCGCTCGACAGCGACCTACGAGCAGTACTTC
TRBV2	-	-	TRBJ2-5	CASSAIETQYF	TGTGCCAGCAGTGCAATCGAGACCCAGTACTTC
TRBV28	TRBD1	-	TRBJ2-3	CASSLNQQGATDTQYF	TGTGCCAGCAGTTTAAACCAGCAGGGGGCCACAGATACGCAGTATTTT
TRBV29-1	TRBD1	-	TRBJ1-5	CSVEAGGGQPQHF	TGCAGCGTTGAAGCAGGGGGCGGCCAGCCCCAGCATTTT
TRBV2	TRBD1	-	TRBJ2-7	CASSFPGTGGNEQYF	TGTGCCAGCAGTTTCCCCGGGACAGGCGGTAACGAGCAGTACTTC
TRBV5-4	-	-	TRBJ1-1	CASSLGQGLMNTEAFF	TGTGCCAGCAGCTTGGGGCAGGGTTTAATGAACACTGAAGCTTTCTTT
TRBV27	-	-	TRBJ1-2	CASSPLNREGYTF	TGTGCCAGCAGTCCGCTTAACAGGGAAGGCTACACCTTC
TRBV5-6	-	-	TRBJ1-2	CASSRPRVDYGYTF	TGTGCCAGCAGCCGCCCCAGGGTTGACTATGGCTACACCTTC
TRBV25-1	-	-	TRBJ1-1	CASSPIGQRVEAFF	TGTGCCAGCAGTCCAATCGGACAGAGGGTCGAAGCTTTCTTT
TRBV6-1	-	-	TRBJ1-1	CASRETGGNTEAFF	TGTGCCAGCAGGGAGACAGGAGGAAACACTGAAGCTTTCTTT
TRBV5-1	-	-	TRBJ2-5	CASSRQDQETQYF	TGCGCCAGCAGCCGCCAGGACCAAGAGACCCAGTACTTC
TRBV11-3	-	-	TRBJ2-3	CASSPGRGGTDTQYF	TGTGCCAGCAGCCCCGGCCGGGGTGGCACAGATACGCAGTATTTT
TRBV5-1	-	-	TRBJ2-7	CASSLGIRQAYEQYF	TGCGCCAGCAGCTTGGGGATCCGACAAGCCTACGAGCAGTACTTC
TRBV4-2	-	-	TRBJ2-1	CASSQESSPEREQFF	TGTGCCAGCAGCCAAGAAAGCTCCCCTGAACGTGAGCAGTTCTTC
TRBV30	-	once	TRBJ2-3	CAWNLGATDTQYF	TGTGCCTGGAATCTTGGGGCCACAGATACGCAGTATTTT
TRBV7-9	TRBD1	once	TRBJ2-7	CASSLPGQGREQYF	TGTGCCAGCAGCTTACCGGGACAGGGACGCGAGCAGTACTTC
TRBV28	-	-	TRBJ1-2	CASSRQVLFYGYTF	TGTGCCAGCAGTCGACAGGTCCTTTTTTATGGCTACACCTTC
TRBV27	-	-	TRBJ1-2	CASSFIGPPYYGYTF	TGTGCCAGCAGTTTTATTGGGCCACCCTACTATGGCTACACCTTC
TRBV25-1	-	-	TRBJ1-2	CASRAGSGYTF	TGTGCCAGCAGGGCAGGTTCTGGCTACACCTTC
TRBV10-3	TRBD2	-	TRBJ2-1	CAISVLAGTGFNEQFF	TGTGCCATCAGTGTTTTAGCGGGCACCGGGTTCAATGAGCAGTTCTTC
TRBV23-1	-	-	TRBJ2-5	CASSQSGPKQETQYF	TGCGCCAGCAGTCAATCGGGGCCCAAGCAAGAGACCCAGTACTTC
TRBV5-1	-	-	TRBJ1-3	CASSFDNRVSGNTIYF	TGCGCCAGCAGCTTTGACAACAGAGTTTCTGGAAACACCATATATTTT
TRBV5-1	TRBD2	once	TRBJ2-3	CASSPGLALRGDTQYF	TGCGCCAGCAGCCCGGGACTAGCGCTCCGGGGAGATACGCAGTATTTT
TRBV7-6	-	-	TRBJ1-1	CASSLSGSGTEAFF	TGTGCCAGCAGCTTAAGCGGGTCGGGAACTGAAGCTTTCTTT
TRBV7-3	-	-	TRBJ2-1	CASSHPEAGLSYEQFF	TGTGCCAGCAGCCATCCCGAGGCGGGACTCAGTTATGAGCAGTTCTTC
TRBV18	TRBD2	-	TRBJ2-1	CASSPPSGLESFF	TGTGCCAGCTCACCACCTAGCGGGCTCGAGTCGTTCTTC
TRBV29-1	TRBD2	-	TRBJ2-3	CSVETGGNTQYF	TGCAGCGTTGAAACGGGAGGAAATACGCAGTATTTT
TRBV7-8	-	-	TRBJ2-7	CASSLSQGLSYEQYF	TGTGCCAGCAGCTTAAGTCAGGGACTCTCCTACGAGCAGTACTTC
TRBV10-2	-	-	TRBJ1-1	CASTGAAEAFF	TGCGCCAGCACAGGGGCGGCTGAAGCTTTCTTT
TRBV4-1	TRBD2	-	TRBJ2-2	CASSTPGTRNTGELFF	TGCGCCAGCAGCACTCCCGGGACTAGAAACACCGGGGAGCTGTTTTTT
TRBV28	-	-	TRBJ2-7	CASQPPTIGVEQYF	TGTGCCAGCCAGCCCCCGACTATCGGAGTCGAGCAGTACTTC
TRBV10-3	TRBD2	few	TRBJ2-7	CAIMGGGASIEQYF	TGTGCCATCATGGGCGGGGGGGCCTCCATCGAGCAGTACTTC
TRBV6-6	-	few	TRBJ2-7	CASSYPRGEQYF	TGTGCCAGCAGTTACCCCCGCGGAGAGCAGTACTTC
TRBV11-2	TRBD1	few	TRBJ1-6	CASRLQGISNSPLHF	TGTGCCAGCAGATTACAGGGGATTAGTAATTCACCCCTCCACTTT
TRBV6-1	-	-	TRBJ2-7	CASSEVGRINSEQYF	TGTGCCAGCAGTGAAGTTGGGAGGATTAATAGCGAGCAGTACTTC
TRBV4-2	-	few	TRBJ1-1	CASSQASWDNRAFF	TGTGCCAGCAGCCAGGCGTCTTGGGACAATCGAGCTTTCTTT